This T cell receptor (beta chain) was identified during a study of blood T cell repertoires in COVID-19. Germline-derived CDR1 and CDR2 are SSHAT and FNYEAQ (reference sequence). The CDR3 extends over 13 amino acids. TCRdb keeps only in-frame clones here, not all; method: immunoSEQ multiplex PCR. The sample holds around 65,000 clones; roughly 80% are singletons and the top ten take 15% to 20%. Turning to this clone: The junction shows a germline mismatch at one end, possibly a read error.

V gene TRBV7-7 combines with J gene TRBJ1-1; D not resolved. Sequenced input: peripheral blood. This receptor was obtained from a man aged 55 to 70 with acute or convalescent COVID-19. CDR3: CASSLDRSSEAFF. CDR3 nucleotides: TGTGCTAGCAGCTTAGACCGGAGCTCTGAAGCTTTCTTT.